Listed below are T cell receptor beta chains from one sample, sequenced in a study of CD8 T cells in ankylosing spondylitis. TCRdb passed the 5' RACE reads through MiXCR, listing each CDR3 protein once. The data contain over 20,000 distinct CDR3 sequences, 17% of them seen just once; the ten biggest clones take up 25% to 30%. The specimen sequenced was blood. All receptors derive from a male donor with ankylosing spondylitis or in good health (not recorded which). Both conserved end residues are part of each CDR3. D genes are given only for firm matches. The size entry is marked missing in some rows and otherwise reads once, few, many or a size class.

v_gene	d_gene	j_gene	abundance	CDR3nt	CDR3aa
TRBV5-1	TRBD1	TRBJ2-5	-	TGCGCCAGCAGCTTGGGGACAGGGTACCAAGAGACCCAGTACTTC	CASSLGTGYQETQYF
TRBV20-1	-	TRBJ2-1	many	TGCAGTGCTAGAGGGGGCACCTCCGGGACTGAGCAGTTCTTC	CSARGGTSGTEQFF
TRBV13	-	TRBJ1-1	many	TGTGCCAGCAGCTGGGAGGCAGGCAACATGAACACTGAAGCTTTCTTT	CASSWEAGNMNTEAFF
TRBV5-6	-	TRBJ2-4	few	TGTGCCAGCAGCCACAGAGGACTAGCCAAAAACATTCAGTACTTC	CASSHRGLAKNIQYF
TRBV29-1	TRBD2	TRBJ2-1	many	TGCAGCGCCGGGAACCAGATAGCGGGCCACTCCTACAATGAGCAGTTCTTC	CSAGNQIAGHSYNEQFF
TRBV4-1	-	TRBJ2-4	-	TGCGCCAGCAGCCCCCGCGCCGGGGGAGCCAAAAACATTCAGTACTTC	CASSPRAGGAKNIQYF
TRBV7-2	TRBD2	TRBJ2-2	-	TGTGCCAGCAGCTTAGTTGCGGGGGGGCCCTCCGGGGAGCTGTTTTTT	CASSLVAGGPSGELFF
TRBV28	-	TRBJ2-4	-	TGTGCCAGCAGTGTCCGGGACTTGCAGTACTTC	CASSVRDLQYF
TRBV4-1	-	TRBJ2-7	-	TGCGCCAGCAGCCGACCTTCCCCAGGGAGCGCCTACGAGCAGTACTTC	CASSRPSPGSAYEQYF
TRBV29-1	TRBD1	TRBJ2-3	-	TGCAGCGTTTCTAAGCCAGGGGGAGATACGCAGTATTTT	CSVSKPGGDTQYF
TRBV20-1	TRBD2	TRBJ2-3	many	TGCAGTGCTAGAACCGCTAGCGGGGGGGCAGATACGCAGTATTTT	CSARTASGGADTQYF
TRBV11-2	-	TRBJ2-3	-	TGTGCCAGCAGCTCCCTTGGGGTCGGCACAGATACGCAGTATTTT	CASSSLGVGTDTQYF
TRBV20-1	TRBD2	TRBJ2-1	many	TGCAGTGCTAGAGATCTTGCTAGCGGGGGTAATGAGCAGTTCTTC	CSARDLASGGNEQFF
TRBV29-1	TRBD2	TRBJ2-7	many	TGCAGCGTTGGATCGACTAGCTATGGTACCGAGCAGTACTTC	CSVGSTSYGTEQYF
TRBV28	TRBD1	TRBJ2-7	many	TGTGCCACCACGGACAGGGGTCCCTACGAGCAGTACTTC	CATTDRGPYEQYF
TRBV28	TRBD2	TRBJ2-2	few	TGTGCCAGCAGGTTCAGACTAGCGGGAGACACCGGGGAGCTGTTTTTT	CASRFRLAGDTGELFF
TRBV7-2	-	TRBJ2-3	-	TGTGCCAGCAGCTTAGGAATTAGGCACACAGATACGCAGTATTTT	CASSLGIRHTDTQYF
TRBV5-5	-	TRBJ2-1	many	TGTGCCAGCAGCCTGACCGCCCTGAGAGCGGCAAGCTCCTACAATGAGCAGTTCTTC	CASSLTALRAASSYNEQFF
TRBV20-1	-	TRBJ2-1	few	TGCAGTGCTACGGGACACTCCTACAATGAGCAGTTCTTC	CSATGHSYNEQFF
TRBV7-2	TRBD1	TRBJ2-1	-	TGTGCCAGCACCGACAGGGGCTACGACAATGAGCAGTTCTTC	CASTDRGYDNEQFF
TRBV5-1	-	TRBJ2-2	many	TGCGCCAGCAGCTTGGCAGGAGCCCGGGAGCTGTTTTTT	CASSLAGARELFF
TRBV6-2/TRBV6-3	-	TRBJ2-1	-	TGTGCCAGCATGGTGACTAACTACAATGAGCAGTTCTTC	CASMVTNYNEQFF
TRBV7-2	-	TRBJ1-6	-	TGTGCCAGCAGCTTAGCAGGGGCTGGGTCACCCCTCCACTTT	CASSLAGAGSPLHF
TRBV5-1	TRBD2	TRBJ2-1	-	TGCGCCAGCAGCTTACTCAGCGGGAGAGTTTACAATGAGCAGTTCTTC	CASSLLSGRVYNEQFF
TRBV12-3/TRBV12-4	-	TRBJ1-3	few	TGTGCCAGCAGTGGTGGGACATCCTTCTCTGGAAACACCATATATTTT	CASSGGTSFSGNTIYF
TRBV2	-	TRBJ2-1	many	TGTGCCAGCAGTGAATTGTTAGGGGAGCAGTTCTTC	CASSELLGEQFF
TRBV20-1	TRBD2	TRBJ2-3	-	TGCAGTGCTAGAGGAGGACTAGCGGGTGGGTTCACAGATACGCAGTATTTT	CSARGGLAGGFTDTQYF
TRBV11-2	-	TRBJ2-3	few	TGTGCCAGCAGCTTAGACCCCCCCGGGGATACGCAGTATTTT	CASSLDPPGDTQYF
TRBV14	-	TRBJ2-5	-	TGTGCCAGCAGCCAAGAGCTGGGGCTGGGCCAGTACTTC	CASSQELGLGQYF
TRBV11-2	-	TRBJ2-5	few	TGTGCCAGCAGCTTAGGCAGGGAAGAGACCCAGTACTTC	CASSLGREETQYF
TRBV4-3	-	TRBJ2-2	many	TGCGCCAGCAGCCTTCGGGGACCCGGGGAGCTGTTTTTT	CASSLRGPGELFF
TRBV20-1	TRBD2	TRBJ2-1	-	TGCAGTGCCACCGGGACTAGCGGGAGAGTAGGTGAGCAGTTCTTC	CSATGTSGRVGEQFF
TRBV6-2/TRBV6-3	TRBD2	TRBJ2-7	-	TGTGCCAGCAGTCCCCGACTAGCGGGCCTCTACGAGCAGTACTTC	CASSPRLAGLYEQYF
TRBV7-8	-	TRBJ1-4	few	TGTGCCAGCAGCCCCGAGAGCCGGGGAGGTGAAAAACTGTTTTTT	CASSPESRGGEKLFF
TRBV29-1	TRBD1	TRBJ1-1	few	TGCAGCGGGATGGGACAGCTTAACACTGAAGCTTTCTTT	CSGMGQLNTEAFF
TRBV11-2	-	TRBJ2-3	many	TGTGCCAGCAGCTTACACGGGCGGGGAGATACGCAGTATTTT	CASSLHGRGDTQYF
TRBV20-1	TRBD2	TRBJ2-3	many	TGCAGTGCTAGAGATGGAGCGGGAGGGCAAAATACGCAGTATTTT	CSARDGAGGQNTQYF
TRBV24-1	TRBD1	TRBJ2-5	many	TGTGCCACCAGCCGACAGGGGGCTTTGGAGACCCAGTACTTC	CATSRQGALETQYF
TRBV20-1	TRBD2	TRBJ2-1	medium-sized	TGCAGTGCTAGAGATATAAGGGTTAGCGGGGTCCACAATGAGCAGTTCTTC	CSARDIRVSGVHNEQFF